These 6 T cell receptor beta chains share one sample of origin, sequenced in a study of identical twins. TCRdb used MiXCR to reprocess the 5' RACE reads, holding one entry per CDR3 protein. The table has about 530,000 distinct CDR3 sequences, under 25% seen once. These records were also assigned to another study, of yellow fever vaccine responses in identical twins.

Source material: CD4+ T cells sorted from blood. The receptors stem from a woman aged 18-30 years in good health.

This clonotype was recorded a few times. The rearrangement joins TRBV7-9 to TRBJ2-7; D is unclear. V was pared by 3 bases and J by 2 bases, with 8 bases between. This CDR3 is 13 amino acids long. The germline V gene has CDR1 SEHNR and CDR2 FQNEAQ (reference sequence). For the CDR3, the DNA is TGTGCCAGCAGCTTCGGCAAGACCTACGAGCAGTACGTC. It encodes CASSFGKTYEQYV.

This clonotype was seen only a few times. The V and J genes are TRBV20-1 and TRBJ2-3; 8 positions match TRBD2. The ends lost 5 bases at V and 4 bases at J; junction bases unmatched: 8. The CDR3 extends over 14 amino acids. Germline CDR1 and CDR2: DFQATT and SNEGSKA (reference sequence). This CDR3 reads CSARGLAASDTQYF. The DNA of the CDR3 is TGCAGTGCTCGAGGACTAGCAGCATCAGATACGCAGTATTTT.

The chain uses TRBV12-3 or TRBV12-4 and TRBJ2-5; D may be TRBD2 (5 bases). The length of the CDR3 is 17 residues. The V gene lost 0 bases and the J gene lost 2 bases, with 16 bases spanning the gap. CDR3 sequence (DNA): TGTGCCAGCAGTTTAGCGAGTTCCCGTGCGGGTCAAGAGACCCAGTACTTC. Translation: CASSLASSRAGQETQYF.

Only a few counts were recorded for this clonotype. This chain joins TRBV6-5 and TRBJ2-7; D is possibly TRBD1 (6 bases). The CDR3 spans 14 residues. Germline CDR1 MNHEY, CDR2 SVGAGI. Deletions cut 4 bases from V and 2 bases from J, with 12 bases between. CDR3 bases: TGTGCCAGCAGTTCCCGGGACAATGCCTACGAGCAGTACTTC. This gives the protein CASSSRDNAYEQYF.

The J gene is TRBJ2-7, the V gene TRBV10-3; no firm D call. CDR1 is ENHRY, CDR2 SYGVKD, per germline. The CDR3 runs 12 residues. V lost 4 bases and J lost 7, with 11 bases in between. CDR3 bases: TGTGCCATCAGTGCGCGGTCCGGAGAGCAGTACGTC. It is translated as CAISARSGEQYV.

This clonotype has more than one count but fewer than ten. The chain couples TRBV20-1 to TRBJ2-2; 12 nucleotides agree with TRBD2. Germline values: CDR1 DFQATT, CDR2 SNEGSKA (reference sequence). Trimming cost V 5 bases and J 2 bases; bases outside gene matches: 0. This CDR3 contains 14 residues. The CDR3 reads CSAGLAGNTGELFF. The CDR3 DNA reads as TGCAGTGCTGGACTAGCGGGAAACACCGGGGAGCTGTTTTTT.